One sample yielded the 7 T cell receptor beta chains listed below, sequenced in a study of blood T cell repertoires in COVID-19. Some clones are missing from TCRdb's copy, which holds only in-frame ones; the method was immunoSEQ multiplex PCR. The sample comprises about 97,000 clones, roughly 86% of which are singletons, and 3% rests with the top ten. Specimen: peripheral blood. The receptors come from a man aged 50 to 59 with active or convalescent COVID-19.

V gene TRBV25-1 combines with J gene TRBJ1-1; D remains ambiguous. V was pared by 4 bases and J by 7 bases, with 7 bases between. Germline CDR1 reads MGHDK; CDR2 reads SYGVNS. The CDR3 is 11 amino acids. The CDR3 DNA is TGTGCCAGCAGTGTTACTAATGAAGCTTTCTTT. It translates to CASSVTNEAFF.

This clone has just one count. J is TRBJ2-2 and V is TRBV7-7; 7 positions match TRBD1. CDR1 and CDR2 (germline): SSHAT, FNYEAQ (reference sequence). CDR3 length: 14 amino acids. The J segment lost 6 bases and the V segment lost 3 bases, leaving 4 bases of the junction unmatched. The CDR3: CASSLDTGAGELFF. Written as DNA, the CDR3 is TGTGCCAGCAGCTTGGACACAGGGGCCGGGGAGCTGTTTTTT.

This chain uses TRBV5-5 with TRBJ1-6, with TRBD1 matching over 8 bases. V shed 0 bases and J 9 bases; nucleotides not matched to a gene: 8. Germline CDR1 reads SGHKS; CDR2 reads YYEKEE (reference sequence). The CDR3 contains 16 residues. The CDR3 nucleotides are TGTGCCAGCAGCTTGGAGGGCAGGGGGCTTGGTTCACCCCTCCACTTT. Translation: CASSLEGRGLGSPLHF.

With respect to this clone: Distinct nucleotide sequences in the sample also encode this CDR3. The chain recombines TRBV7-2 with TRBJ1-4; 7 nucleotides match TRBD1. V lost 5 bases, J lost 0 bases, and 3 bases stayed unmatched. The CDR3 totals 15 residues. Germline V gives CDR1 SGHTA, CDR2 FQGNSA. In DNA, the CDR3 is TGTGCCAGCAGCCTAGGGACAGCAACTAATGAAAAACTGTTTTTT. Encoded protein: CASSLGTATNEKLFF. Supplemented by reference TRBV7-2 and TRBJ1-4, the full variable domain reads GAGVSQSPSNKVTEKGKDVELRCDPISGHTALYWYRQSLGQGLEFLIYFQGNSAPDKSGLPSDRFSAERTGGSVSTLTIQRTQQEDSAVYLCASSLGTATNEKLFFGSGTQLSVL.

Only one count was recorded for this clone. The genes are TRBV28 and TRBJ1-1, with 8 bases aligning to TRBD1. The V segment lost 4 bases and the J segment 1 base; nucleotides outside the gene matches: 8. This CDR3 contains 16 residues. Germline CDR1 and CDR2: MDHEN and SYDVKM. Written as DNA, the CDR3 is TGTGCCAGCAGTTCCTCGAGTGGGACAGGGAACACTGAAGCTTTCTTT. Encoded protein: CASSSSSGTGNTEAFF.

V gene TRBV10-1 combines with J gene TRBJ2-1; D remains ambiguous. Germline V CDR1 and CDR2: WNHNN, SYGVQD (reference sequence). V was trimmed by 8 bases and J by 9 bases, leaving 14 bases between them. The CDR3 runs 12 residues. The CDR3, as DNA: TGCGCCAGCGCGCCCGGAGTAGGTGAGCAGTTCTTC. Its translation: CASAPGVGEQFF.

The V gene is TRBV19, the J gene TRBJ2-7; the D is unclear. The V end was cut by 1 base, the J end by 1 base, with 8 bases between. The CDR3 spans 14 residues. Germline V gives CDR1 LNHDA, CDR2 SQIVND (reference sequence). The CDR3 nucleotides read TGTGCCAGTAGTATAGGTGCCAGGTCCTACGAGCAGTACTTC. It translates to CASSIGARSYEQYF.